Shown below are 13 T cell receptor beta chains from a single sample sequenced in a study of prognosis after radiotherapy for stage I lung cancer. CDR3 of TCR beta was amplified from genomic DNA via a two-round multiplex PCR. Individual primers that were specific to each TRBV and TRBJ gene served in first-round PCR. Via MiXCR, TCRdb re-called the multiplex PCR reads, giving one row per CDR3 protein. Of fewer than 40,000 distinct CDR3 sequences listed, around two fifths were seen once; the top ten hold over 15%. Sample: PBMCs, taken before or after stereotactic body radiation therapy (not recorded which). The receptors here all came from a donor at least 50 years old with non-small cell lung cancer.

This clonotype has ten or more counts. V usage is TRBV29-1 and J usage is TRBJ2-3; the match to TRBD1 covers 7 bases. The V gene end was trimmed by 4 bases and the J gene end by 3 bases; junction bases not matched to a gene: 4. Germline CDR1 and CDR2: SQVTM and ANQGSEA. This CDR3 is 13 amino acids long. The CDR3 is CSVVGQYTDTQYF. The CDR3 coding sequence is TGCAGCGTTGTGGGACAGTATACAGATACGCAGTATTTT.

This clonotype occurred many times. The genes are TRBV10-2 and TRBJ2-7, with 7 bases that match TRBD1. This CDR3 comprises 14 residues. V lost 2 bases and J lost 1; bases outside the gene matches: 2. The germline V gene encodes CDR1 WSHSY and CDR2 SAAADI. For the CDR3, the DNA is TGCGCCAGCAGTGAGCCGGGACAGTCCTACGAGCAGTACTTC. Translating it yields CASSEPGQSYEQYF.

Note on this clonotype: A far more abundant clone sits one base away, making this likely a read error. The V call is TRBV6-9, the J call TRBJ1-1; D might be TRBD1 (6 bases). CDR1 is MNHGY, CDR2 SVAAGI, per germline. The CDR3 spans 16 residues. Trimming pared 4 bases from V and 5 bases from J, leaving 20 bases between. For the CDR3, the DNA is TGTGCCAGCAGTTCGACCTTTGGGGGGCGGAAGACTGAAGCTTTCTTT. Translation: CASSSTFGGRKTEAFF.

Here the CDR3 reads CASSDSLTGNYGYTF. The DNA for the CDR3 is TGTGCCAGCAGTGACTCCCTGACAGGGAACTATGGCTACACCTTC. The chain uses TRBV25-1 and TRBJ1-2; 7 positions agree with TRBD1. The germline gives CDR1 MGHDK, CDR2 SYGVNS. CDR3 size: 15 residues. Trimming took 3 bases from V and 2 from J; bases not matched to a gene: 6.

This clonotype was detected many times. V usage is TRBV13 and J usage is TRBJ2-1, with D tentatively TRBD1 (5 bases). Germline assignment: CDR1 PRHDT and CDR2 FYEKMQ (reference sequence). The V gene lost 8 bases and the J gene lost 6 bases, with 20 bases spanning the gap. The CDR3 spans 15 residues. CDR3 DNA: TGTGCCAGCGGCTGGTATCAGGCAGGGCGCAATGAGCAGTTCTTC. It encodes CASGWYQAGRNEQFF.

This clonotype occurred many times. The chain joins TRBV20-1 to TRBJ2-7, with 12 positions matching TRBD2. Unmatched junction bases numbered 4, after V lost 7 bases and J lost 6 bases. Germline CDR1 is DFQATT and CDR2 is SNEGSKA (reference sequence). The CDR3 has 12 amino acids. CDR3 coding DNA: TGCAGTGGACTAGCGGGAGAAGCCGAGCAGTACTTC. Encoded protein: CSGLAGEAEQYF.

The CDR3 DNA reads as TGTGCCAGCAGTCCCTCTCCTGGGAATGAAAAACTGTTTTTT. Amino acids: CASSPSPGNEKLFF. V usage is TRBV6-4 and J usage is TRBJ1-4, with D unclear. The CDR3 length is 14 residues. Germline CDR1 reads MRHNA; CDR2 reads SNTAGT. The V end lost 5 bases, the J end lost 5 bases, and 12 bases lay between the germline ends.

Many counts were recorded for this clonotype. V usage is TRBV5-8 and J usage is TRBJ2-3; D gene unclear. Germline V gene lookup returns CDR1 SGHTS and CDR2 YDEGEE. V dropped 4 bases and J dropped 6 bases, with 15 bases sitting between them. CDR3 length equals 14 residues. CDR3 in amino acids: CASSPNPGADTQYF. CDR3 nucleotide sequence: TGTGCCAGCAGCCCAAATCCGGGTGCGGATACGCAGTATTTT.

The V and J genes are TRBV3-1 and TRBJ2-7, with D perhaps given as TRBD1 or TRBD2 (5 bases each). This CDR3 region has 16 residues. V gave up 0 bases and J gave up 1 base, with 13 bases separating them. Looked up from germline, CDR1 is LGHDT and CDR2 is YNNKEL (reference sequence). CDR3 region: CASSQDLGTESYEQYF. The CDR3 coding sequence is TGTGCCAGCAGCCAAGATTTAGGGACGGAATCCTACGAGCAGTACTTC.

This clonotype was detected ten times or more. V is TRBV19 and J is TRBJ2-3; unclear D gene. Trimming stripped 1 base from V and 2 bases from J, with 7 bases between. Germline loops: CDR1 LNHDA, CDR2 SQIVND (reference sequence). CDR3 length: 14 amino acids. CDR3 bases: TGTGCCAGTAGTATAGGAGCCCACACAGATACGCAGTATTTT. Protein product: CASSIGAHTDTQYF.

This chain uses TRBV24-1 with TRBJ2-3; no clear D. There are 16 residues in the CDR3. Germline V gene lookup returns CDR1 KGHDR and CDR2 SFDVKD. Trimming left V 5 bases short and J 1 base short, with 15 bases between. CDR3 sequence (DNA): TGTGCCACCAGTGGGTCCGTGACACACCGCACAGATACGCAGTATTTT. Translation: CATSGSVTHRTDTQYF.

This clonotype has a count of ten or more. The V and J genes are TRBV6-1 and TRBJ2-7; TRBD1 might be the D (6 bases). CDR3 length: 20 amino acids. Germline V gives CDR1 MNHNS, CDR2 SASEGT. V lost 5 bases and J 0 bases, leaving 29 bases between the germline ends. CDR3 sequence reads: CASSRQPPGHLPLGSYEQYF. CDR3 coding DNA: TGTGCCAGCAGTCGCCAGCCGCCGGGACACCTCCCGTTGGGCTCCTACGAGCAGTACTTC.

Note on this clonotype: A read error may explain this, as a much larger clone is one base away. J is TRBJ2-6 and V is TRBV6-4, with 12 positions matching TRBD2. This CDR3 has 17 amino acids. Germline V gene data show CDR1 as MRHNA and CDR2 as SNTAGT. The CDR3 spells CASSWTSGTAGSNVLTF. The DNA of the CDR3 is TGTGCCAGCAGTTGGACTAGCGGGACGGCTGGGTCCAACGTCCTGACTTTC.